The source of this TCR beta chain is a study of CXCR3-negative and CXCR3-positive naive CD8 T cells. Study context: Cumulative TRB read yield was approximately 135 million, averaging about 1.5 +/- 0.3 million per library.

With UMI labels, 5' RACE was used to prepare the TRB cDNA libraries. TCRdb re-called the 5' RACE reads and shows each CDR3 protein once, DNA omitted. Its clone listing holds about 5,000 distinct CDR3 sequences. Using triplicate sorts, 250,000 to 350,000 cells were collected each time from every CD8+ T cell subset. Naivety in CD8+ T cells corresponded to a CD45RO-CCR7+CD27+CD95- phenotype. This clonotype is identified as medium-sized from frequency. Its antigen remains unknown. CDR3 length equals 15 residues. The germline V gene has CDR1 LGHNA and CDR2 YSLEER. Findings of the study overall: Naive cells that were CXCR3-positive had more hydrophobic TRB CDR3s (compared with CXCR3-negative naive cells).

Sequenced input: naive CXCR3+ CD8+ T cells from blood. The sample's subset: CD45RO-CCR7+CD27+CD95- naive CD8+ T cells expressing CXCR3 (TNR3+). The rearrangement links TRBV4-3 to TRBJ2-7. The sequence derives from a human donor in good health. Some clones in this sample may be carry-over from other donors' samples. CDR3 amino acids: CASSQDTWTPYEQYF.